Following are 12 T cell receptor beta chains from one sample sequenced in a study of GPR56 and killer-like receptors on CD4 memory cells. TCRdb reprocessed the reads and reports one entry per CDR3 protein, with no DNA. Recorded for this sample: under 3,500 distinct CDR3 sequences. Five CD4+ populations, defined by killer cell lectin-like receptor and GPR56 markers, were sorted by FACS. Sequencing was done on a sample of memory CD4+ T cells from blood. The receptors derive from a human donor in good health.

This CDR3 reads CSAHGQGNADTQYF. The chain couples TRBV20-1 to TRBJ2-3; TCRdb calls TRBD1, which cannot be checked without DNA. The CDR3 has 14 amino acids. Germline CDR1 and CDR2: DFQATT and SNEGSKA (reference sequence).

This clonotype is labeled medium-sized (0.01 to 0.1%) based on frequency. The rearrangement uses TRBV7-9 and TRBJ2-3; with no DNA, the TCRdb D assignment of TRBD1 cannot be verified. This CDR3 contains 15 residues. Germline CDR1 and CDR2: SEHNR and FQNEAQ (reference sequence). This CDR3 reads CASSPRRGGPDTQYF.

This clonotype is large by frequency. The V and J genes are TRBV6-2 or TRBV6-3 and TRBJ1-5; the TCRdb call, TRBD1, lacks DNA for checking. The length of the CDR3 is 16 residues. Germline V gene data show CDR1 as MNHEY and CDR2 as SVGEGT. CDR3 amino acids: CASSYLGTASNQPQHF.

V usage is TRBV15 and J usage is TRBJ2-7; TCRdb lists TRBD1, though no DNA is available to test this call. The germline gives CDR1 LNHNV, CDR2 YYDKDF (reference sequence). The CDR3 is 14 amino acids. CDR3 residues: CATSRAGGLRVQYF.

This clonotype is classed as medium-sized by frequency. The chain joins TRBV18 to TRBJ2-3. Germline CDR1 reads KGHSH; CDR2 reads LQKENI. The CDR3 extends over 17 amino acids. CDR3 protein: CASSPVIRQTSTDTQYF.

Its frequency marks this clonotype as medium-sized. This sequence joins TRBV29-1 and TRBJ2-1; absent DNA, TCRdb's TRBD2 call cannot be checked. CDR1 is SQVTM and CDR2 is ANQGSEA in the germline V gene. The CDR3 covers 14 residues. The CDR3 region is CSVGGGRGKNEQFF.

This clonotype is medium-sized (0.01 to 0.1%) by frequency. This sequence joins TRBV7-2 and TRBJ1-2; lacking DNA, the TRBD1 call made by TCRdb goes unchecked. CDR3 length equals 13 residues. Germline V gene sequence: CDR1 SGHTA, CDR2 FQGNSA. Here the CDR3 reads CASSLPGTVGYTF.

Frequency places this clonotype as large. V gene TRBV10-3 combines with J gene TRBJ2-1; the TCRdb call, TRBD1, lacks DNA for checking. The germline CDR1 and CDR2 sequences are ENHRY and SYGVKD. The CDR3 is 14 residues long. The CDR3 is CAISESTRGREAFF.

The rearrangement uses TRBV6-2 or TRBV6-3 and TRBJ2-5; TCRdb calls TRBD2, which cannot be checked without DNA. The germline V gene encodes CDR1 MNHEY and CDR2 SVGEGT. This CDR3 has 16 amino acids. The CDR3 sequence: CASSYAGLAGGETQYF.

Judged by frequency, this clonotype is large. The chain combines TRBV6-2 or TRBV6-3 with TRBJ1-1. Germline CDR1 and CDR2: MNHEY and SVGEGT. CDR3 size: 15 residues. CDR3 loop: CASSPRSLGNTEAFF.

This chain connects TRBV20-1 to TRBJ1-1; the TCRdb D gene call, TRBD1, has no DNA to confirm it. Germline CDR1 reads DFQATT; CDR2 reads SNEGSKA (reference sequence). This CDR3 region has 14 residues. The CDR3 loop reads CSATESSNRDEAFF.

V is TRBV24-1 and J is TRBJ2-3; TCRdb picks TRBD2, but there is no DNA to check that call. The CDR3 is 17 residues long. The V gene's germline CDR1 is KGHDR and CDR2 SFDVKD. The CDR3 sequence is CATSDPTSGGARDTQYF.